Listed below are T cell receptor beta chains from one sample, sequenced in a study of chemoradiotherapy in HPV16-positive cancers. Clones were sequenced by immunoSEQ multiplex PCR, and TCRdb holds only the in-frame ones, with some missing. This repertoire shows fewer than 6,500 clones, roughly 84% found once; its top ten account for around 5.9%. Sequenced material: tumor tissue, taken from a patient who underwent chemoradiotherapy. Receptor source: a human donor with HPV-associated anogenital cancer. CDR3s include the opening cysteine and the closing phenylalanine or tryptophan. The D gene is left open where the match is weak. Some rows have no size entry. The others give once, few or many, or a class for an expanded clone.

TGTGCCAGCAGAGGGACAGAGGCCGGGGAGCTGTTTTTT,CASRGTEAGELFF,TRBV2,TRBD1,once,TRBJ2-2
TGTGCTAGTGGTTTGGTCTCTATGGGTGGACCCCTCCACTTT,CASGLVSMGGPLHF,TRBV12-5,.,.,TRBJ1-6
TGTGCCAGCAGTGACTACCGGGACAGGGGGTTCAACGAGCAGTACTTC,CASSDYRDRGFNEQYF,TRBV6-1,TRBD1,.,TRBJ2-7
TGTGCCACCAGCAGGCACAGAGATAGCAATCAGCCCCAGCATTTT,CATSRHRDSNQPQHF,TRBV15,.,.,TRBJ1-5
TGTGCAAGTCGCCTGACAGGGGGCGAGAACGAGCAGTACTTC,CASRLTGGENEQYF,TRBV12-2,.,.,TRBJ2-7
TGTGCCAGCAGCGTAGGAGGGGGTCAGTTGGAAGCTTTCTTT,CASSVGGGQLEAFF,TRBV21-1,.,.,TRBJ1-1
TGTGCCAGCAGCATTGGACAGAGTAGCAATCAGCCCCAGCATTTT,CASSIGQSSNQPQHF,TRBV7-9,.,few,TRBJ1-5
TGTGCCAGCAGTTTACAAGGACGCTTAAATGGCTACACCTTC,CASSLQGRLNGYTF,TRBV27,.,.,TRBJ1-2
TGTGCCTGTATGGCGGGAATTATCACAGATACGCAGTATTTT,CACMAGIITDTQYF,TRBV30,.,once,TRBJ2-3
TGTGCCAGCCGGCAGGGGACTCAGAACACCGGGGAGCTGTTTTTT,CASRQGTQNTGELFF,TRBV2,.,.,TRBJ2-2
TGTGCCATCAGTGAAGAGGCGGAGACCCAGTACTTC,CAISEEAETQYF,TRBV10-3,.,.,TRBJ2-5
TGTGCCAGCAGCCCCCTGGTGACAGCAGCTTATTATGGCCACAATGAGCAGTTCTTC,CASSPLVTAAYYGHNEQFF,TRBV7-2,.,once,TRBJ2-1
TGTGCCAGCAGCTCCCCACGTCGGGAGAGAGGAAACACCATATATTTT,CASSSPRRERGNTIYF,TRBV11-3,.,.,TRBJ1-3
TGCGCCAGCAGCTTGGGTAACAGGGCCGGTAATGAAAAACTGTTTTTT,CASSLGNRAGNEKLFF,TRBV5-1,.,.,TRBJ1-4
TGTGCCAGCAGACCGCAGGGGGCCGGTAATTCACCCCTCCACTTT,CASRPQGAGNSPLHF,TRBV2,TRBD1,.,TRBJ1-6
TGTGCCAGCAGTTTATCGGGGGGGTTGGCAGAGACCCAGTACTTC,CASSLSGGLAETQYF,TRBV28,TRBD2,.,TRBJ2-5
TGTGCCTGGAGTGAAGGCAGCTCCTATAATTCACCCCTCCACTTT,CAWSEGSSYNSPLHF,TRBV30,.,.,TRBJ1-6
TGTGCCATCAGTGAGACCACAGGGGGCTACTATGGCTACACCTTC,CAISETTGGYYGYTF,TRBV10-3,TRBD1,.,TRBJ1-2
TGTGCCAGCAGTTCCCCCGGACAGGCAAACTATGGCTACACCTTC,CASSSPGQANYGYTF,TRBV6-5,TRBD1,.,TRBJ1-2
TGCGCCAGCACCGTGTTGTGGGGCGCCGAGGGTGTGAACTACGAGCAGTACTTC,CASTVLWGAEGVNYEQYF,TRBV5-1,.,.,TRBJ2-7
TGTGCCAGCAGGGAACAGGGGGCTAAGCAGCCCCAGCATTTT,CASREQGAKQPQHF,TRBV2,TRBD1,.,TRBJ1-5
TGCAGCGCTACACAAAGGCAGGGAAATGGCAATGAGCAGTTCTTC,CSATQRQGNGNEQFF,TRBV29-1,.,.,TRBJ2-1
TGTGCCTGGAGTGTTCCCAGCGGGGGAAACATTCAGTACTTC,CAWSVPSGGNIQYF,TRBV30,TRBD2,.,TRBJ2-4
TGTGCCAGCCGGCGCGAAAAAGGCTCCTACGAGCAGTACTTC,CASRREKGSYEQYF,TRBV2,.,.,TRBJ2-7
TGCAGTGCTAGATCAGGAGATGAGCAGTTCTTC,CSARSGDEQFF,TRBV20-1,.,.,TRBJ2-1